This T cell receptor beta chain was found in a study of shared clonotypes between healthy human individuals. Splitting of CD4+ cells produced CD45RA+ naive and CD45RA-negative memory subsets. Clones were sequenced by immunoSEQ multiplex PCR, and TCRdb holds only the in-frame ones, with some missing. The sample lists hundreds of thousands of clones, about 74% occurring once. This clonotype originated in a woman in her twenties or thirties in good health. Sample: memory CD4+ T cells sorted from blood. The subset is: CD45RA-negative fraction.

The CDR3 here is CASKMVEGARTEAFF. The CDR3 DNA is TGTGCCAGCAAGATGGTCGAGGGGGCTCGGACTGAAGCTTTCTTT. The gene calls are TRBV6-5 and TRBJ1-1; 7 bases are shared with TRBD1. V was clipped by 7 bases and J by 5 bases; unmatched bases: 13. The length of the CDR3 is 15 residues. Germline V gene sequence: CDR1 MNHEY, CDR2 SVGAGI.